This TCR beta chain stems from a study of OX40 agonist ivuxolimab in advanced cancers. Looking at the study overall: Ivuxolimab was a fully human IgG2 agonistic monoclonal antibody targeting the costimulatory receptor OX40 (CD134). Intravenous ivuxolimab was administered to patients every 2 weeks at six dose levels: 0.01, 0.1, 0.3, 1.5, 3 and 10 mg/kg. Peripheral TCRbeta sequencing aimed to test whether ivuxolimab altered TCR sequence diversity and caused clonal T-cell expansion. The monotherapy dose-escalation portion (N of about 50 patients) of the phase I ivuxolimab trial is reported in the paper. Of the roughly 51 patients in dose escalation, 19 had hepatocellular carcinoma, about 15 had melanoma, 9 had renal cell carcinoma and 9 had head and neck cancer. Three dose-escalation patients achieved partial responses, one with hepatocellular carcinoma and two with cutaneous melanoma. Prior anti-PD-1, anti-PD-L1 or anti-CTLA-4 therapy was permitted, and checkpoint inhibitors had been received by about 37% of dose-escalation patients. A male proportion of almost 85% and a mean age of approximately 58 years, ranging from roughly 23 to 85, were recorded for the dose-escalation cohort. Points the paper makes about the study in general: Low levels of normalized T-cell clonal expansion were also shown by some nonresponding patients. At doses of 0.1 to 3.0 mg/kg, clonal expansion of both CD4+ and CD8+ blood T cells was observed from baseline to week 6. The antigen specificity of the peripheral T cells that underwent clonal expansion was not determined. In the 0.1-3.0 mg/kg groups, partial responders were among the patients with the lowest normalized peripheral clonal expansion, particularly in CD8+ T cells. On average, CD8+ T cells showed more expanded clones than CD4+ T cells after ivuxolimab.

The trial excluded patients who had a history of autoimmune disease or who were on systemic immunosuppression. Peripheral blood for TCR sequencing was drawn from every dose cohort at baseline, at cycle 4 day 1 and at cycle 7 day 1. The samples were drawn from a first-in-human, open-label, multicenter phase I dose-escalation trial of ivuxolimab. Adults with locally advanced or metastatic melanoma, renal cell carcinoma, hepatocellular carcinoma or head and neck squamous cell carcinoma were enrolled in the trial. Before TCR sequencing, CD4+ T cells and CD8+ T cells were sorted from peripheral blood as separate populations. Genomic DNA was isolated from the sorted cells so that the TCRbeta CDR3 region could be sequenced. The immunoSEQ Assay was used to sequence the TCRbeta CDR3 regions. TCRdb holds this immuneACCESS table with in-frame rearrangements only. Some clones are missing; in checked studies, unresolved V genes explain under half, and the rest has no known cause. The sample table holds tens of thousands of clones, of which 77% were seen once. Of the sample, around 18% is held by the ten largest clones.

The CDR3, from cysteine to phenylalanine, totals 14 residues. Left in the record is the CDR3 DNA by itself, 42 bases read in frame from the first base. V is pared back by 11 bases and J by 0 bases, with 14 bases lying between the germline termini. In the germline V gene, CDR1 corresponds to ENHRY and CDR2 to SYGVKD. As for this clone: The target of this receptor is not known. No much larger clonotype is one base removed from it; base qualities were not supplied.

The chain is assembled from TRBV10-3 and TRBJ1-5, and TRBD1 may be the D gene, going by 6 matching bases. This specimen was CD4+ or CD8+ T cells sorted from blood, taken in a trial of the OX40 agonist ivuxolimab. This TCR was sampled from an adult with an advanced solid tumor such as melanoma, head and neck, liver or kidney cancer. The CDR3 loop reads CASNSGDSNQPQHF. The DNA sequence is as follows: TGTGCCTCTAATTCAGGGGATAGCAATCAGCCCCAGCATTTT.